The next 30 T cell receptor beta chains were all read from a single sample in a study of blood T cell repertoires in COVID-19. Assay used: immunoSEQ multiplex PCR; TCRdb lists only in-frame clones, some missing. The table has 130,000 to 150,000 clones, roughly 84% seen once; the top ten hold about 5.5%. Sequencing used PBMCs or T cells enriched from blood (not recorded which). These receptors all stem from a man in his forties with acute COVID-19.

The chain carries TRBV25-1 and TRBJ2-1, with 11 bases matching TRBD2. Germline CDR1 and CDR2: MGHDK and SYGVNS. Trimming at V came to 5 bases and at J to 2 bases, leaving 8 bases not matched to a gene. This CDR3 has 17 amino acids. The CDR3 spells CASSPWTSGSPYNEQFF. The DNA of the CDR3 is TGTGCCAGCAGTCCCTGGACTAGCGGGTCTCCCTACAATGAGCAGTTCTTC.

The gene calls are TRBV7-2 and TRBJ1-3, with 10 bases fitting TRBD1. Germline-derived CDR1 and CDR2 are SGHTA and FQGNSA. The V gene end was trimmed by 0 bases and the J gene end by 2 bases; junction bases not matched to a gene: 1. CDR3 length: 16 residues. In nucleotides, the CDR3 is TGTGCCAGCAGCTTAGCGGGACAGGGGACTGGAAACACCATATATTTT. It codes for CASSLAGQGTGNTIYF.

V is TRBV14 and J is TRBJ2-5, with D perhaps matching TRBD2 (5 bases). Looked up from germline, CDR1 is SGHDN and CDR2 is FVKESK. Trimming cost V 4 bases and J 4 bases, with 16 bases left between them. The CDR3 extends over 15 amino acids. The CDR3 is CASSLQRTRSETQYF. The CDR3 coding sequence is TGTGCCAGCAGCCTTCAAAGAACTAGATCAGAGACCCAGTACTTC. Full variable domain (missing parts from reference TRBV14 and TRBJ2-5): EAGVTQFPSHSVIEKGQTVTLRCDPISGHDNLYWYRRVMGKEIKFLLHFVKESKQDESGMPNNRFLAERTGGTYSTLKVQPAELEDSGVYFCASSLQRTRSETQYFGPGTRLLVL.

CDR3 residues: CASSPPRAAFTGELFF. CDR3 DNA: TGTGCCAGCAGCCCCCCGAGGGCGGCTTTCACCGGGGAGCTGTTTTTT. V usage is TRBV9 and J usage is TRBJ2-2; weak D call: TRBD2 (5 bases). With 4 bases removed from V and 4 bases from J, the gap between germline ends came to 17 bases. The CDR3 spans 16 residues. The germline V gene encodes CDR1 SGDLS and CDR2 YYNGEE.

The CDR3, as DNA: TGTGCCAGCAGAGGAACGACAGGGGTGGCGACCCAGTACTTC. It encodes CASRGTTGVATQYF. This chain uses TRBV2 with TRBJ2-5; 8 bases align to TRBD1. This CDR3 comprises 14 residues. CDR1 and CDR2 (germline): SNHLY, FYNNEI. V gave up 6 bases and J gave up 7 bases; unmatched junction bases: 10.

J is TRBJ1-2 and V is TRBV7-8, with D uncertain. V dropped 5 bases and J dropped 2 bases, with 9 bases sitting between them. The CDR3 is 13 amino acids. Germline lookup yields CDR1 SGHVS and CDR2 FQNEAQ. CDR3 loop: CASSTGRNYGYTF. The CDR3 DNA follows: TGTGCCAGCAGCACCGGGAGAAACTATGGCTACACCTTC.

V gene TRBV6-5 combines with J gene TRBJ2-7, with a possible D match to TRBD1 (6 bases). Trimming took 6 bases from V and 2 from J, leaving 14 bases between them. This CDR3 is built from 14 residues. CDR1 and CDR2 (germline): MNHEY, SVGAGI. CDR3 protein: CASRPLGAAYEQYF. CDR3 sequence (DNA): TGTGCCAGCAGACCATTGGGGGCCGCCTACGAGCAGTACTTC.

The chain combines TRBV28 with TRBJ2-5, with TRBD1 matching 9 bases. This CDR3 comprises 15 residues. Unmatched junction bases numbered 7, after V lost 3 bases and J lost 5 bases. CDR1 is MDHEN and CDR2 is SYDVKM in the germline V gene. The CDR3 loop is CASSFPTGTGETQYF. DNA of the CDR3: TGTGCCAGCAGTTTCCCAACCGGGACAGGGGAGACCCAGTACTTC.

The V and J genes are TRBV5-4 and TRBJ1-3, with D uncertain. V was clipped by 0 bases and J by 0 bases, with 4 bases between them. The CDR3 runs 14 residues. Germline CDR1 SGHNT, CDR2 YYREEE (reference sequence). The CDR3 DNA follows: TGTGCCAGCAGCTTGGACAACTCTGGAAACACCATATATTTT. Its protein product is CASSLDNSGNTIYF. The full variable domain, in which reference TRBV5-4 and TRBJ1-3 provide the parts outside the CDR3, is ETGVTQSPTHLIKTRGQQVTLRCSSQSGHNTVSWYQQALGQGPQFIFQYYREEENGRGNFPPRFSGLQFPNYSSELNVNALELDDSALYLCASSLDNSGNTIYFGEGSWLTVV.

This clone was seen more than once but under ten times. This chain links TRBV10-1 with TRBJ2-7; D is undetermined. This CDR3 comprises 12 residues. Germline V lookup: CDR1 WNHNN, CDR2 SYGVQD (reference sequence). The V end was cut by 7 bases, the J end by 5 bases, with 12 bases between. This chain's CDR3 is CASKAVADEQYF. CDR3 DNA sequence: TGCGCCAGCAAGGCGGTGGCGGACGAGCAGTACTTC.

The chain employs TRBV24-1 and TRBJ2-3; D not resolved. The V and J ends lost 1 base and 2 bases respectively, with 3 bases between them. From germline, CDR1 is KGHDR and CDR2 SFDVKD. The CDR3 covers 13 residues. The CDR3 loop reads CATSDFFTDTQYF. CDR3 nucleotides: TGTGCCACCAGTGATTTCTTCACAGATACGCAGTATTTT.

This clone has just one count. This chain uses TRBV10-3 with TRBJ2-1; the match to TRBD2 covers 11 bases. Germline V gene sequence: CDR1 ENHRY, CDR2 SYGVKD. Trimming took 1 base from V and 7 from J; bases not matched to a gene: 9. The CDR3 is made up of 17 amino acids. The CDR3 DNA sequence: TGTGCCATCAGTGAGTTGCCACCTAGCGGGAGGTTAAATGAGCAGTTCTTC. Residues: CAISELPPSGRLNEQFF.

The genes are TRBV30 and TRBJ2-2; perhaps TRBD2 as D (5 bases). Trimming stripped 0 bases from V and 5 bases from J, with 10 bases between. Germline V gives CDR1 GTSNPN, CDR2 SVGIG (reference sequence). This CDR3 region has 14 residues. The CDR3 region is CAWSVPRGTGELFF. CDR3 coding DNA: TGTGCCTGGAGTGTACCCCGAGGGACCGGGGAGCTGTTTTTT.

This chain links TRBV6-5 with TRBJ1-2; D is uncertain. From germline, CDR1 is MNHEY and CDR2 SVGAGI. The CDR3 extends over 12 amino acids. V lost 9 bases, J lost 4 bases, and 12 bases lay in between. This CDR3 reads CASSRYGYGYTF. The CDR3 DNA reads as TGTGCCAGTTCCCGGTATGGCTATGGCTACACCTTC.

This clone was counted once. This rearrangement joins TRBV2 to TRBJ1-5; D remains ambiguous. The germline CDR1 and CDR2 sequences are SNHLY and FYNNEI. Trimming stripped 1 base from V and 2 bases from J, with 6 bases between. This CDR3 spans 14 amino acids. DNA for the CDR3: TGTGCCAGCAGTGAAGGGAGGGGCAATCAGCCCCAGCATTTT. Translated: CASSEGRGNQPQHF.

The chain couples TRBV18 to TRBJ2-3, with TRBD2 matching over 11 bases. Germline assignment: CDR1 KGHSH and CDR2 LQKENI. The CDR3 contains 13 residues. V dropped 3 bases and J dropped 15; count of bases not matched to a gene: 8. The CDR3 region is CASSPPTSGSSYF. In DNA form, the CDR3 reads TGTGCCAGCTCACCTCCTACTAGCGGGAGTAGTTATTTT.

The chain has TRBV7-2 and TRBJ2-7; 10 nucleotides match TRBD2. CDR1 and CDR2 from the germline V gene are SGHTA and FQGNSA. V was pared by 0 bases and J by 0 bases, with 2 bases of the junction left unmatched. CDR3 length equals 16 residues. The CDR3 nucleotides are TGTGCCAGCAGCTTAGCTAGCGGGGGGAGCTCCTACGAGCAGTACTTC. Its translation: CASSLASGGSSYEQYF.

V gene TRBV25-1 combines with J gene TRBJ1-2, with 8 bases aligning to TRBD1. The germline gives CDR1 MGHDK, CDR2 SYGVNS. This CDR3 contains 17 residues. V lost 1 base to trimming and J lost 3 bases; unmatched junction nucleotides: 10. The DNA of the CDR3 is TGTGCCAGCAGTGAATCATTCAGACAGGGGAAGGACTATGGCTACACCTTC. As protein: CASSESFRQGKDYGYTF.

This clone was counted between two and nine times. The CDR3 is CSASRDTEAFF. The DNA of the CDR3 is TGCAGTGCTAGCAGGGACACTGAAGCTTTCTTT. The chain uses TRBV20-1 and TRBJ1-1, with D possibly matching TRBD1 (5 bases). V gave up 3 bases and J gave up 3 bases, with 5 bases separating them. The CDR3 covers 11 residues. Germline V gene lookup returns CDR1 DFQATT and CDR2 SNEGSKA (reference sequence).

The rearrangement links TRBV6-5 to TRBJ2-1, with 10 bases identical to TRBD2. V lost 9 bases and J lost 5; bases outside the gene matches: 7. CDR1 and CDR2 (germline): MNHEY, SVGAGI. This CDR3 is 14 amino acids long. CDR3 DNA sequence: TGTGCCAGTTCGGCTAGCGGGGGTAACAATGAGCAGTTCTTC. Encoded protein: CASSASGGNNEQFF.

The chain combines TRBV7-2 with TRBJ2-1; 10 positions agree with TRBD2. The CDR3 has 16 residues. The junction had 4 bases not matched to a gene; V was cut back by 1 base and J by 4 bases. The V gene's germline CDR1 is SGHTA and CDR2 FQGNSA. The CDR3 sequence: CASSLVPSGSYNEQFF. The CDR3 nucleotides are TGTGCCAGCAGCTTAGTTCCTAGCGGGAGTTACAATGAGCAGTTCTTC. The full variable domain, in which reference TRBV7-2 and TRBJ2-1 provide the parts outside the CDR3, is GAGVSQSPSNKVTEKGKDVELRCDPISGHTALYWYRQSLGQGLEFLIYFQGNSAPDKSGLPSDRFSAERTGGSVSTLTIQRTQQEDSAVYLCASSLVPSGSYNEQFFGPGTRLTVL.

The gene calls are TRBV28 and TRBJ1-4; weak D call: TRBD1 (5 bases). Germline lookup yields CDR1 MDHEN and CDR2 SYDVKM. Trimming took 5 bases from V and 3 from J, leaving 13 bases between them. There are 15 residues in the CDR3. Here the CDR3 DNA reads TGTGCCAGCAGTGCCCCGACAGCCTCTAATGAAAAACTGTTTTTT. This codes for CASSAPTASNEKLFF.

The count of this clone is one. CDR3 amino acids: CATSTGTTNTGELFF. CDR3 coding DNA: TGTGCCACCAGTACCGGGACAACGAACACCGGGGAGCTGTTTTTT. The J gene is TRBJ2-2, the V gene TRBV24-1, with D perhaps matching TRBD1 (6 bases). Deletions cut 6 bases from V and 0 bases from J, with 10 bases between. CDR1 KGHDR and CDR2 SFDVKD come from the germline V gene. The CDR3 extends over 15 amino acids.

V gene TRBV5-1 combines with J gene TRBJ1-2; 7 bases are a match to TRBD1. The CDR3 has 14 amino acids. CDR1 and CDR2 from the germline V gene are SGHRS and YFSETQ. Trimming cost V 5 bases and J 1 base; bases outside gene matches: 5. The CDR3 coding sequence is TGCGCCAGCAGACCGGGACAGATTAACTATGGCTACACCTTC. It encodes CASRPGQINYGYTF.

The chain couples TRBV5-6 to TRBJ2-7; 11 bases line up with TRBD2. The ends lost 4 bases at V and 3 bases at J; junction bases unmatched: 6. The germline CDR1 and CDR2 sequences are SGHDT and YYEEEE. The CDR3 has 15 amino acids. CDR3 residues: CASSPRGTSGYEQYF. The CDR3 DNA reads as TGTGCCAGCAGCCCGAGGGGGACTAGCGGCTACGAGCAGTACTTC.

The rearrangement uses TRBV7-8 and TRBJ1-1; TRBD1 matches at 7 bases. With 3 bases clipped from V and 4 bases from J, the junction kept 11 bases outside the gene matches. This CDR3 has 16 residues. Germline values: CDR1 SGHVS, CDR2 FQNEAQ. In nucleotides, the CDR3 is TGTGCCAGCAGCTTCAGGAGAACAGGGGCGAGCACTGAAGCTTTCTTT. Translating it yields CASSFRRTGASTEAFF.

This clone was recorded once. The CDR3 sequence is CASSFFREDTQYF. The CDR3 coding sequence is TGTGCCAGCAGTTTTTTCCGAGAAGATACGCAGTATTTT. This chain uses TRBV12-3 or TRBV12-4 with TRBJ2-3; D is undetermined. There are 13 residues in the CDR3. The ends were cut back, 3 bases at V and 5 bases at J, with 9 bases in the middle.

This clone was recorded a few times. CDR3 in amino acids: CASSALTGLNTGELFF. The CDR3 nucleotides read TGTGCCAGCAGCGCGTTGACAGGATTGAACACCGGGGAGCTGTTTTTT. The rearrangement uses TRBV9 and TRBJ2-2; TRBD1 might be the D (6 bases). The V end was cut by 3 bases, the J end by 1 base, with 13 bases between. This CDR3 comprises 16 residues. The germline V gene encodes CDR1 SGDLS and CDR2 YYNGEE.

The CDR3 sequence: CASSHGQGEAFF. The CDR3 nucleotides are TGCGCCAGCAGCCACGGACAGGGTGAAGCTTTCTTT. This rearrangement joins TRBV4-3 to TRBJ1-1; 8 nucleotides line up with TRBD1. This CDR3 has 12 amino acids. Germline V lookup: CDR1 LGHNA, CDR2 YSLEER. V was clipped by 3 bases and J by 7 bases; unmatched bases: 1.

V gene TRBV5-1 combines with J gene TRBJ2-3; the match to TRBD2 covers 13 bases. In germline, CDR1 is SGHRS, CDR2 YFSETQ. The V gene end was trimmed by 4 bases and the J gene end by 6 bases; junction bases not matched to a gene: 5. This CDR3 is built from 15 residues. The CDR3 region has the DNA TGCGCCAGCAGCACCGGGACTAGCGGGATTGATACGCAGTATTTT. Translating it yields CASSTGTSGIDTQYF.